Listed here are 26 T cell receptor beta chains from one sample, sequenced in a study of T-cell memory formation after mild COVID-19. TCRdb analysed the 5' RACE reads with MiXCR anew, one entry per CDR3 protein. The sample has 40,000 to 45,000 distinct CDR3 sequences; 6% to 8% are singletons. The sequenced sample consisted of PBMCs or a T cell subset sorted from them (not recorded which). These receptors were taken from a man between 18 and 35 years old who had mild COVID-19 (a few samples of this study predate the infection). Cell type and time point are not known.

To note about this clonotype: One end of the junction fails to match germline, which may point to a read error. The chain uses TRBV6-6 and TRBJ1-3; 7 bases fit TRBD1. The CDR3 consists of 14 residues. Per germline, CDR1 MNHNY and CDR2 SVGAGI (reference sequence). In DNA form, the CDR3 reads TGTGCCAGCAGTTCAAGTCGGGACAGCTTAATTATAGGATTT. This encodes CASSSSRDSLIIGF.

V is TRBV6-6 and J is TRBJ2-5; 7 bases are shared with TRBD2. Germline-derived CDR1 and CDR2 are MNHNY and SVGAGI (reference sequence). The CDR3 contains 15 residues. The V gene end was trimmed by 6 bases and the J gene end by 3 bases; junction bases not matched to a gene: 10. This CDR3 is CASRTSFSLEETQYF. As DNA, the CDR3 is TGTGCCAGCAGGACTAGCTTTAGTCTTGAAGAGACCCAGTACTTC.

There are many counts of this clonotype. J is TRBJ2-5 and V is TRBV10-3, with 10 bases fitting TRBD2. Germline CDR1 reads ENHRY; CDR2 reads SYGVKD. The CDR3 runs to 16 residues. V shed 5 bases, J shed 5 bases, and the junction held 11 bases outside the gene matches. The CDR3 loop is CAISSQLGLAEETQYF. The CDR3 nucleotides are TGTGCCATCAGTTCACAACTAGGACTAGCGGAGGAGACCCAGTACTTC.

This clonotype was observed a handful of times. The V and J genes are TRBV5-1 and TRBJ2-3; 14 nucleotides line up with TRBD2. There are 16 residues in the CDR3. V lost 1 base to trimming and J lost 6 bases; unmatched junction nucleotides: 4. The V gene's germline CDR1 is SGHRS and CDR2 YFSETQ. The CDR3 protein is CASSLQRTSGGDTQYF. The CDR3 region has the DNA TGCGCCAGCAGCTTGCAGAGGACTAGCGGGGGGGATACGCAGTATTTT.

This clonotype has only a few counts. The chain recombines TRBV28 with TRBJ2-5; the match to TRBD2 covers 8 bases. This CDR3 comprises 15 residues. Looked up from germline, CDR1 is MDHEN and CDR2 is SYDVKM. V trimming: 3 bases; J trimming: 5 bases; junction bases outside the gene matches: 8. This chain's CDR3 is CASSLVGGGKETQYF. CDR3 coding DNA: TGTGCCAGCAGTTTGGTCGGCGGGGGGAAGGAGACCCAGTACTTC.

CDR3 nucleotides: TGCGCCAGCAGCTCCGAGATAGAGACCCAGTACTTC. Translation gives CASSSEIETQYF. The V gene is TRBV5-1, the J gene TRBJ2-5; no reliable D call. The CDR3 loop spans 12 amino acids. V lost 3 bases to trimming and J lost 4 bases, with 7 bases between them. The germline CDR1 and CDR2 sequences are SGHRS and YFSETQ.

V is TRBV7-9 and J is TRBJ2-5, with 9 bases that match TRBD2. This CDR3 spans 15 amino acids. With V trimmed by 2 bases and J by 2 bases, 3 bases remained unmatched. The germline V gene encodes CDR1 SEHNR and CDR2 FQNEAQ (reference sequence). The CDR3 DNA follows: TGTGCCAGCAGCTTACAGCTAGCGGGGCAAGAGACCCAGTACTTC. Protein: CASSLQLAGQETQYF.

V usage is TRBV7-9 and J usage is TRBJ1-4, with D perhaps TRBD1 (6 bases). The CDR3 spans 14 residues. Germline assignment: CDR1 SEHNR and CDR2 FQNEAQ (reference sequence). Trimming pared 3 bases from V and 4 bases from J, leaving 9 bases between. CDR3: CASSLQQGNEKLFF. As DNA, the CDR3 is TGTGCCAGCAGCTTGCAACAGGGTAATGAAAAACTGTTTTTT. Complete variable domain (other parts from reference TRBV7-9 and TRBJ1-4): DTGVSQNPRHKITKRGQNVTFRCDPISEHNRLYWYRQTLGQGPEFLTYFQNEAQLEKSRLLSDRFSAERPKGSFSTLEIQRTEQGDSAMYLCASSLQQGNEKLFFGSGTQLSVL.

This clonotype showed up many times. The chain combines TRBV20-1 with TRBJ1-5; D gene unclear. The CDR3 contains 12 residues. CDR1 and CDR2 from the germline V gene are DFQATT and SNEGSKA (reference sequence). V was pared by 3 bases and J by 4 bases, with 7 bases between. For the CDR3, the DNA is TGCAGTGCTAGTAGGCGAAATCAGCCCCAGCATTTT. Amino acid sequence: CSASRRNQPQHF.

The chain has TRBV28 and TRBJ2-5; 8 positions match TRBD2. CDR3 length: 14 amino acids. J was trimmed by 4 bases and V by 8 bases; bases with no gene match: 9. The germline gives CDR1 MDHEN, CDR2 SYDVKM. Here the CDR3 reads CASLGRGAGETQYF. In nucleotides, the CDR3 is TGTGCCAGCCTCGGGAGGGGGGCTGGAGAGACCCAGTACTTC.

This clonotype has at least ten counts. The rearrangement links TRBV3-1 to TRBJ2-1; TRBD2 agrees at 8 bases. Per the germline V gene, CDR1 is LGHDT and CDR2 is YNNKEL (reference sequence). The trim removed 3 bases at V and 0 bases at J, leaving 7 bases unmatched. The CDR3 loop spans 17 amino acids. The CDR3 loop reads CASSQAGSGGSYNEQFF. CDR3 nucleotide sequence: TGTGCCAGCAGCCAGGCCGGCAGCGGGGGCTCCTACAATGAGCAGTTCTTC.

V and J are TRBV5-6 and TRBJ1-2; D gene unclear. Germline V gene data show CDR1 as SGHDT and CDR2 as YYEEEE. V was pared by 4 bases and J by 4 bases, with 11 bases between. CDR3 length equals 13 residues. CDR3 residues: CASSPGSGYGYTF. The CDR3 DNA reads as TGTGCCAGCAGCCCCGGGAGTGGCTATGGCTACACCTTC. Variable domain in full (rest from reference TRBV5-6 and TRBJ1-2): DAGVTQSPTHLIKTRGQQVTLRCSPKSGHDTVSWYQQALGQGPQFIFQYYEEEERQRGNFPDRFSGHQFPNYSSELNVNALLLGDSALYLCASSPGSGYGYTFGSGTRLTVV.

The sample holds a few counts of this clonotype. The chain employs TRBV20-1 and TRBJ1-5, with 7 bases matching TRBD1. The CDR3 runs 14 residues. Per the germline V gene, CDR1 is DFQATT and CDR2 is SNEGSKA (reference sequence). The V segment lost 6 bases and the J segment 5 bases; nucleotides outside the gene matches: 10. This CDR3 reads CSARTGTLHQPQHF. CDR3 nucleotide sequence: TGCAGTGCAAGGACAGGAACATTGCATCAGCCCCAGCATTTT.

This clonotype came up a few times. CDR3 sequence: CASSPAGAHSPLHF. CDR3 in DNA: TGTGCCAGCAGTCCCGCAGGGGCCCATTCACCCCTCCACTTT. The chain joins TRBV28 to TRBJ1-6; D may be TRBD1 (6 bases). The CDR3 has 14 amino acids. Germline V gene lookup returns CDR1 MDHEN and CDR2 SYDVKM. The ends were cut back, 5 bases at V and 8 bases at J, with 13 bases in the middle.

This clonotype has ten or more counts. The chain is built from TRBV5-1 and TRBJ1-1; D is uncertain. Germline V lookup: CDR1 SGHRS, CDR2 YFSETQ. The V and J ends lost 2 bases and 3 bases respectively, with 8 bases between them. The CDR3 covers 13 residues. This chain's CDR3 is CASSLKLDTEAFF. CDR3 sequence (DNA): TGCGCCAGCAGCTTAAAGTTGGACACTGAAGCTTTCTTT.

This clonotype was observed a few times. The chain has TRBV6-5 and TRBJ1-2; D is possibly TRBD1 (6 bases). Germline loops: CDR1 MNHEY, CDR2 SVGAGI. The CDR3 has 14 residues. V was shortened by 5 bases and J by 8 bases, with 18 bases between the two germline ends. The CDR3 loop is CASSLRQAGGGYTF. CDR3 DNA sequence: TGTGCCAGCAGTCTAAGACAGGCCGGGGGAGGCTACACCTTC.

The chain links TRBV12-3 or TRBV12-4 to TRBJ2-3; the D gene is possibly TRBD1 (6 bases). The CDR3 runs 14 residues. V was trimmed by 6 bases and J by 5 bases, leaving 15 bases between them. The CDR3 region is CASSPGQAVDTQYF. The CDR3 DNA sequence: TGTGCCAGCAGCCCGGGACAAGCCGTAGATACGCAGTATTTT.

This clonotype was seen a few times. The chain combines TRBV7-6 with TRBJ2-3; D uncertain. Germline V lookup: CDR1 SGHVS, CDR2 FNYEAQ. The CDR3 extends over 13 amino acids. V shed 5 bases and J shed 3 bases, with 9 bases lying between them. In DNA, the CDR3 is TGTGCCAGCAGCGTCTCTAATACAGATACGCAGTATTTT. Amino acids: CASSVSNTDTQYF.

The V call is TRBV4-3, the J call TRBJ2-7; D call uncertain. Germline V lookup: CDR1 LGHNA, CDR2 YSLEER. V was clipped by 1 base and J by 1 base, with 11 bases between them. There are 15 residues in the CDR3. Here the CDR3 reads CASSQAVIGSYEQYF. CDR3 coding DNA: TGCGCCAGCAGCCAAGCGGTGATAGGTTCCTACGAGCAGTACTTC.

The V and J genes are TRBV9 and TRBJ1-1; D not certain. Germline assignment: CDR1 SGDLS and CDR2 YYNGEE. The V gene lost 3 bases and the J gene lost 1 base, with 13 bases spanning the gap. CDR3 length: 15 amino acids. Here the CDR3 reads CASSAPGRGNTEAFF. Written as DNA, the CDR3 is TGTGCCAGCAGCGCCCCCGGGCGAGGGAACACTGAAGCTTTCTTT.

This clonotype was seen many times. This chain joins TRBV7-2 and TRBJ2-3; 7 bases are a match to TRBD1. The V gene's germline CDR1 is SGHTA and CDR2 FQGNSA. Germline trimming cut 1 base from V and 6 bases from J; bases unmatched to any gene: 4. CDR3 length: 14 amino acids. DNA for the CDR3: TGTGCCAGCAGCTTAGTGAGGGGGCTGGATACGCAGTATTTT. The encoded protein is CASSLVRGLDTQYF.

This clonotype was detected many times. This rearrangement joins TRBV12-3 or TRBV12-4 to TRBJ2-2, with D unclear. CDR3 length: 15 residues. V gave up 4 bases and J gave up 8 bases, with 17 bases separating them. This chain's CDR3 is CASSSSGPKGGELFF. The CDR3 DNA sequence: TGTGCCAGCAGTTCCTCCGGGCCTAAGGGAGGGGAGCTGTTTTTT.

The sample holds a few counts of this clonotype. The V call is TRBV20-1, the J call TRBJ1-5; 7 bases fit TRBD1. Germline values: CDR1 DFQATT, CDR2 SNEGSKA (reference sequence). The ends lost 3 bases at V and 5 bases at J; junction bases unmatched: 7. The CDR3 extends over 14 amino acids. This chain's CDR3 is CSASGGQGDQPQHF. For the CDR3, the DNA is TGCAGTGCTAGTGGGGGTCAGGGGGATCAGCCCCAGCATTTT.

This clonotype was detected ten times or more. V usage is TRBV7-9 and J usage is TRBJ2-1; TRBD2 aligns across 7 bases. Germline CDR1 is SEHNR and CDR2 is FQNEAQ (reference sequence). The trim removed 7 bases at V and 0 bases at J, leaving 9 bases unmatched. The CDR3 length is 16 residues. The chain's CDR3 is CASITQRGSSYNEQFF. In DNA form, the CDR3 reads TGTGCCAGCATCACACAGCGGGGAAGCTCCTACAATGAGCAGTTCTTC.

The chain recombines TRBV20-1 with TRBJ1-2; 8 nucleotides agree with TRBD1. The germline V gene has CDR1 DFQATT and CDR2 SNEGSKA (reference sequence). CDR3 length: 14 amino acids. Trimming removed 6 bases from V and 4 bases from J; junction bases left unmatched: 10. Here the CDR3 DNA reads TGCAGTGCAAACAGCAGGGGGCTTCGCTATGGCTACACCTTC. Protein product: CSANSRGLRYGYTF.

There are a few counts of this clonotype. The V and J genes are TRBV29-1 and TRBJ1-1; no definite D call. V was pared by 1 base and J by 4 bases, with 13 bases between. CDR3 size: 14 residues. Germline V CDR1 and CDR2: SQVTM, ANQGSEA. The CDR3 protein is CSVEGALQGTEAFF. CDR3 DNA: TGCAGCGTTGAAGGAGCGCTGCAAGGCACTGAAGCTTTCTTT. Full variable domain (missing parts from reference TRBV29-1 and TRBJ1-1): SAVISQKPSRDICQRGTSLTIQCQVDSQVTMMFWYRQQPGQSLTLIATANQGSEATYESGFVIDKFPISRPNLTFSTLTVSNMSPEDSSIYLCSVEGALQGTEAFFGQGTRLTVV.